Listed here are 23 T cell receptor beta chains from one sample, sequenced in a study of post-analysis software for immune sequencing data. Unique molecular identifiers tagged the TCR beta cDNA libraries. TCRdb recomputed calls from the PCR reads with MiXCR, one row per CDR3 protein. The top ten hold roughly 0.57% of the sample, which has roughly 800,000 distinct CDR3 sequences, roughly 30% seen once. Findings and limits, study-wide: Controls showed lower frequencies than patients for several TRBV segments, and TRBV5-6, TRBV5-1 and TRBV20-1 were among these.

These receptors have no known antigen. Sequencing was carried out using blood. Receptor source: a girl aged 5 to 17 with multiple sclerosis.

This chain links TRBV5-1 with TRBJ2-2; no clear D gene. CDR3 size: 14 residues. Trimming pared 4 bases from V and 6 bases from J, leaving 13 bases between. Germline V lookup: CDR1 SGHRS, CDR2 YFSETQ. Written as DNA, the CDR3 is TGCGCCAGCAGCCTGTCGACCGGGCCCGGGGAGCTGTTTTTT. Its protein product is CASSLSTGPGELFF. Variable domain in full (rest from reference TRBV5-1 and TRBJ2-2): KAGVTQTPRYLIKTRGQQVTLSCSPISGHRSVSWYQQTPGQGLQFLFEYFSETQRNKGNFPGRFSGRQFSNSRSEMNVSTLELGDSALYLCASSLSTGPGELFFGEGSRLTVL.

This clonotype has more than one count but fewer than ten. V usage is TRBV7-2 and J usage is TRBJ1-4; unclear D gene. This CDR3 spans 13 amino acids. Trimming removed 1 base at V and 7 bases at J, with 7 bases between. CDR1 SGHTA and CDR2 FQGNSA come from the germline V gene. CDR3 in DNA: TGTGCCAGCAGCTTAGGAACTGGTGAAAAACTGTTTTTT. Amino acids: CASSLGTGEKLFF.

This clonotype was counted only a few times. This sequence joins TRBV20-1 and TRBJ2-5; TRBD1 or TRBD2 may be the D gene (5 bases each). Deletions cut 3 bases from V and 5 bases from J, with 16 bases between. The CDR3 totals 14 residues. Germline CDR1 reads DFQATT; CDR2 reads SNEGSKA (reference sequence). The CDR3 is CSASPPSWGETQYF. As DNA, the CDR3 is TGCAGTGCTAGTCCCCCGAGTTGGGGGGAGACCCAGTACTTC.

The J gene is TRBJ1-2, the V gene TRBV7-2; unclear D gene. V lost 4 bases, J lost 11 bases, and 14 bases lay in between. This CDR3 has 12 amino acids. Germline values: CDR1 SGHTA, CDR2 FQGNSA. The CDR3, as DNA: TGTGCCAGCAGCTCGGTTCTGGGAGGGTACACCTTC. As protein: CASSSVLGGYTF.

The chain's CDR3 is CATGPPDNEQFF. The CDR3 nucleotides read TGTGCCACCGGCCCCCCCGACAATGAGCAGTTCTTC. The V call is TRBV5-5, the J call TRBJ2-1; the D is unclear. Germline V gene data show CDR1 as SGHKS and CDR2 as YYEKEE (reference sequence). The CDR3 runs 12 residues. V was clipped by 9 bases and J by 5 bases, with 12 bases between them.

The CDR3 loop reads CASEGRAGYTF. The CDR3 region has the DNA TGTGCCAGCGAGGGAAGGGCTGGCTACACCTTC. The J gene is TRBJ1-2, the V gene TRBV9; D gene ambiguous. Trimming took off 7 bases at V and 7 bases at J, with 11 bases between the two ends. CDR1 SGDLS and CDR2 YYNGEE come from the germline V gene. There are 11 residues in the CDR3.

The V gene is TRBV9, the J gene TRBJ1-5; D is possibly TRBD1 (5 bases). The ends were cut back, 0 bases at V and 4 bases at J, with 8 bases in the middle. Germline V gene data show CDR1 as SGDLS and CDR2 as YYNGEE. This CDR3 contains 14 residues. CDR3 protein: CASSVGGVNQPQHF. The CDR3 DNA reads as TGTGCCAGCAGCGTAGGGGGGGTGAATCAGCCCCAGCATTTT.

The chain combines TRBV7-9 with TRBJ2-5; 7 bases map to TRBD1. The germline V gene has CDR1 SEHNR and CDR2 FQNEAQ (reference sequence). The CDR3 has 15 amino acids. Trimming cost V 3 bases and J 3 bases; bases outside gene matches: 7. CDR3 in amino acids: CASSFPTGLKETQYF. The DNA of the CDR3 is TGTGCCAGCAGCTTTCCGACAGGGCTAAAAGAGACCCAGTACTTC.

This sequence joins TRBV15 and TRBJ2-3; weak D call: TRBD2 (6 bases). Germline-derived CDR1 and CDR2 are LNHNV and YYDKDF (reference sequence). CDR3 length equals 15 residues. Trimming removed 4 bases at V and 3 bases at J, with 14 bases between. The CDR3: CATSTRQRATDTQYF. The CDR3 DNA reads as TGTGCCACCAGCACCAGGCAGCGGGCAACAGATACGCAGTATTTT.

The chain combines TRBV12-3 or TRBV12-4 with TRBJ2-5; TRBD2 aligns across 8 bases. With 4 bases clipped from V and 5 bases from J, the junction kept 3 bases outside the gene matches. The CDR3 loop spans 13 amino acids. This CDR3 is CASSSSGPETQYF. CDR3 coding DNA: TGTGCCAGCAGTTCTAGCGGGCCGGAGACCCAGTACTTC.

The chain combines TRBV10-3 with TRBJ2-5, with TRBD1 matching over 8 bases. The J call could be wrong; TRBJ2-7 is a better fit for the DNA end. Germline CDR1 is ENHRY and CDR2 is SYGVKD. The CDR3 is 16 residues long. The CDR3 reads CAISERDRRGSYEQYF. The CDR3 DNA reads as TGTGCCATCAGTGAAAGGGACAGGAGGGGATCCTACGAGCAGTACTTC.

The V call is TRBV3-1, the J call TRBJ2-3, with 9 positions matching TRBD1. The CDR3 is 17 residues long. Germline V lookup: CDR1 LGHDT, CDR2 YNNKEL (reference sequence). The junction had 12 bases not matched to a gene; V was cut back by 4 bases and J by 4 bases. The CDR3 DNA sequence: TGTGCCAGCAGCCCAGCAGAGACAGGGGGGGGCGCAGATACGCAGTATTTT. Translated: CASSPAETGGGADTQYF.

This clonotype appeared a few times. The rearrangement uses TRBV7-9 and TRBJ1-5, with no clear D. The CDR3 covers 12 residues. Germline values: CDR1 SEHNR, CDR2 FQNEAQ (reference sequence). Trimming took off 2 bases at V and 3 bases at J, with 2 bases between the two ends. In DNA form, the CDR3 reads TGTGCCAGCAGCTTATTCAATCAGCCCCAGCATTTT. As protein: CASSLFNQPQHF.

This clonotype was seen many times. The chain links TRBV12-3 or TRBV12-4 to TRBJ2-7; D tentatively fits TRBD1 or TRBD2 (5 bases each). Trimming stripped 7 bases from V and 4 bases from J, with 17 bases between. The CDR3 runs 14 residues. The CDR3: CASTARGVSYEQYF. The CDR3 nucleotides are TGTGCCAGCACCGCGAGAGGGGTCTCGTACGAGCAGTACTTC.

This chain uses TRBV6-5 with TRBJ2-1; 8 bases are shared with TRBD1. CDR1 is MNHEY and CDR2 is SVGAGI in the germline V gene. The V gene end was trimmed by 8 bases and the J gene end by 8 bases; junction bases not matched to a gene: 8. This CDR3 is built from 13 residues. CDR3 protein: CASGETGEDEQFF. For the CDR3, the DNA is TGTGCCAGCGGGGAGACAGGGGAGGATGAGCAGTTCTTC.

V and J are TRBV3-1 and TRBJ2-7, with D possibly matching TRBD1 (6 bases). V was cut by 4 bases and J by 3 bases, with 13 bases left in between. Germline values: CDR1 LGHDT, CDR2 YNNKEL (reference sequence). This CDR3 contains 14 residues. The CDR3 sequence is CASSPRQVGYEQYF. CDR3 DNA: TGTGCCAGCAGCCCCCGACAGGTAGGCTACGAGCAGTACTTC.

This clonotype turned up a few times. V gene TRBV4-3 combines with J gene TRBJ1-4; D is undetermined. CDR1 is LGHNA, CDR2 YSLEER, per germline. Trimming pared 0 bases from V and 0 bases from J, leaving 2 bases between. The CDR3 extends over 14 amino acids. The CDR3 region has the DNA TGCGCCAGCAGCCAAGAACCAACTAATGAAAAACTGTTTTTT. Translated: CASSQEPTNEKLFF.

This clonotype has just a few counts. This chain connects TRBV6-2 or TRBV6-3 to TRBJ2-3; unclear D gene. This CDR3 is 13 amino acids long. The V and J ends lost 7 bases and 4 bases respectively, with 12 bases between them. Germline V gene lookup returns CDR1 MNHEY and CDR2 SVGEGT. The DNA for the CDR3 is TGTGCCAGCATCCACTCTAGGGCAGATACGCAGTATTTT. Translated, it gives CASIHSRADTQYF.

This clonotype was detected only a few times. V and J are TRBV7-2 and TRBJ2-3; 7 bases fit TRBD2. The V segment lost 4 bases and the J segment 5 bases; nucleotides outside the gene matches: 12. CDR1 is SGHTA, CDR2 FQGNSA, per germline. This CDR3 is built from 16 residues. The DNA for the CDR3 is TGTGCCAGCAGCTACCCCTTAGTCGGGGGGAAAGATACGCAGTATTTT. Translation gives CASSYPLVGGKDTQYF.

The chain employs TRBV7-2 and TRBJ1-4, with no clear D. Germline loops: CDR1 SGHTA, CDR2 FQGNSA. Trimming cost V 3 bases and J 4 bases, with 9 bases left between them. The CDR3 spans 14 residues. CDR3 in DNA: TGTGCCAGCAGCTTGGACGGAGTTAATGAAAAACTGTTTTTT. This sequence encodes CASSLDGVNEKLFF.

This clonotype was seen a few times. V and J are TRBV6-1 and TRBJ1-5; 12 positions agree with TRBD1. V lost 4 bases to trimming and J lost 6 bases; unmatched junction nucleotides: 13. CDR1 and CDR2 from the germline V gene are MNHNS and SASEGT. This CDR3 comprises 18 residues. The CDR3 protein is CASSGPGGGQGAGQPQHF. As DNA, the CDR3 is TGTGCCAGCAGTGGGCCCGGTGGGGGACAGGGGGCCGGTCAGCCCCAGCATTTT.

The gene calls are TRBV20-1 and TRBJ2-3; 15 positions match TRBD2. This CDR3 has 15 amino acids. With V trimmed by 3 bases and J by 3 bases, 1 base remained unmatched. Per germline, CDR1 DFQATT and CDR2 SNEGSKA (reference sequence). DNA of the CDR3: TGCAGTGCTAGGGGGACTAGCGGGAGGACAGATACGCAGTATTTT. It translates to CSARGTSGRTDTQYF.

The genes are TRBV5-1 and TRBJ2-1, with TRBD1 identical over 10 bases. This CDR3 comprises 12 residues. The V segment lost 5 bases and the J segment 10 bases; nucleotides outside the gene matches: 3. Looked up from germline, CDR1 is SGHRS and CDR2 is YFSETQ. CDR3 nucleotides: TGCGCCAGCAGAGGGACAGGGGACGAGCAGTTCTTC. Translated: CASRGTGDEQFF.